These T cell receptor beta chains were read from a single sample in a study of blood T cell repertoires in COVID-19. Sequencing was performed with immunoSEQ multiplex PCR; in TCRdb, only in-frame clones are kept and a portion is missing. Of about 47,000 clones listed, just under 90% are singletons. Source material: peripheral blood. These receptors all come from a man aged 80 or over with active or convalescent COVID-19. CDR3s include the opening cysteine and the closing phenylalanine or tryptophan. A D gene is named only where the DNA matches it firmly. Clone size is shown for a subset of rows, as once, few, many or a class of expanded clone.

v_gene	d_gene	j_gene	abundance	CDR3nt	CDR3aa
TRBV7-2	-	TRBJ1-2	-	TGTGCCAGCGGCGGCCGCGGGCGATGGTATCCTCGCTACACCTTC	CASGGRGRWYPRYTF
TRBV7-6	TRBD1	TRBJ1-5	-	TGTGCCAGCAGCCCTAACAGGGGTTTCAATCAGCCCCAGCATTTT	CASSPNRGFNQPQHF
TRBV7-3	TRBD1	TRBJ2-3	-	TGTGCCAGCAGCTTGGGCGGACAGGGGACAGATACGCAGTATTTT	CASSLGGQGTDTQYF
TRBV2	-	TRBJ1-5	-	TGTGCCAGCAGTAAGCAATATCAGCCCCAGCATTTT	CASSKQYQPQHF
TRBV18	-	TRBJ1-2	-	TGTGCCAGCTCGGTGGGGCCTCCGGACTATGGCTACACCTTC	CASSVGPPDYGYTF
TRBV24-1	-	TRBJ1-5	-	TGTGCCACCAGTGCCTACGCGGGGGCTGGGGATCAGCCCCAGCATTTT	CATSAYAGAGDQPQHF
TRBV15	TRBD2	TRBJ2-4	-	TGTGCCACCAGCAGAGATCGTCGGGCGACTAGCGGGAGCAAAGAGTACTTC	CATSRDRRATSGSKEYF
TRBV28	-	TRBJ1-5	-	TGTGCCAGCAGTTTTCGTAATCAGCCCCAGCATTTT	CASSFRNQPQHF
TRBV28	TRBD2	TRBJ2-7	-	TGTGCCAGCAGTACCAGGGGACTAGCGGGCGTGTGGGGCTACGAGCAGTACTTC	CASSTRGLAGVWGYEQYF
TRBV2	TRBD1	TRBJ1-2	-	TGTGCCAGCAGGGGGACAGGGGGCAGGGGTGGCTACACCTTC	CASRGTGGRGGYTF
TRBV11-3	-	TRBJ2-7	-	TGTGCCAGCAGCTTAGAACAGGGTCCAAGCTACGAGCAGTACTTC	CASSLEQGPSYEQYF
TRBV10-3	TRBD2	TRBJ2-5	-	TGTGCCATCAGTGAGAGGCGCGGGTTAGCGGGAGTTCCCGGGGAGACCCAGTACTTC	CAISERRGLAGVPGETQYF
TRBV7-2	TRBD2	TRBJ2-1	-	TGTGCCAGCAGCTTACGCGCTAGCGGGAGGGCCGTTGAGCAGTTCTTC	CASSLRASGRAVEQFF
TRBV19	TRBD2	TRBJ2-3	-	TGTGCCAGTAGTATAGGTACTAGCGGGACCACAGATACGCAGTATTTT	CASSIGTSGTTDTQYF
TRBV7-2	TRBD1	TRBJ1-5	-	TGTGCCAGCAGCCCGACAGGGAATCAGCCCCAGCATTTT	CASSPTGNQPQHF
TRBV5-1	TRBD2	TRBJ2-1	-	TGCGCCAGCAGCTTGGACCCTGGGACTAGCGGGAGTGGATATGAGCAGTTCTTC	CASSLDPGTSGSGYEQFF
TRBV6-2/TRBV6-3	TRBD2	TRBJ2-5	-	TGTGCCAGCACCCCACTAGCGGGGGGTACCTCGGGGACCCAGTACTTC	CASTPLAGGTSGTQYF
TRBV5-1	TRBD2	TRBJ2-3	once	TGCGCCAGCAGCCCCGATAGGACTAGCGGGATGACAGATACGCAGTATTTT	CASSPDRTSGMTDTQYF
TRBV10-3	TRBD2	TRBJ2-1	-	TGTGCCATCAGTGAGTCCCTAGCGGTCTCCTACAATGAGCAGTTCTTC	CAISESLAVSYNEQFF
TRBV30	-	TRBJ2-7	-	TGTGCCTGGAGTGTAGAGACAGTATCCCCGGACGAGCAGTACTTC	CAWSVETVSPDEQYF
TRBV11-2	-	TRBJ2-1	-	TGTGCCAGCAGAGGATTCCGGACAGTCGGCGGCGAGCAGTTCTTC	CASRGFRTVGGEQFF
TRBV11-2	-	TRBJ1-5	-	TGTGCCAGCAGCTTAGACCAGGGAGGGGGTCAGCCCCAGCATTTT	CASSLDQGGGQPQHF
TRBV30	TRBD2	TRBJ2-1	once	TGTGCCGGCCGAAGGGTAGCGGGAGGCAATGAGCAGTTCTTC	CAGRRVAGGNEQFF
TRBV7-9	-	TRBJ2-5	-	TGTGCCAGCAGCCTGGGGCAGGGACAACAAGAGACCCAGTACTTC	CASSLGQGQQETQYF
TRBV28	-	TRBJ1-2	-	TGTGCCAGCAGTTCCCCGAGGAGGAGGTTAACGTATGGCTACACCTTC	CASSSPRRRLTYGYTF
TRBV7-9	TRBD1	TRBJ1-2	-	TGTGCCAGCAGCTTATCCAGGGGACAGGAAAATGGCCACACCTTC	CASSLSRGQENGHTF
TRBV3-1/TRBV3-2	-	TRBJ2-7	-	TGTGCCAGCAGCCAAGGCCCCAGCTCCTACGAGCAGTACTTC	CASSQGPSSYEQYF
TRBV13	TRBD2	TRBJ2-3	-	TGTGCCAGCAGCTCCGGGGGGGCCGAGAGTACAGATACGCAGTATTTT	CASSSGGAESTDTQYF
TRBV2	-	TRBJ1-2	-	TGTGCCAGCAGTCCGGGGGGTAGGAGAGGCTACACCTTC	CASSPGGRRGYTF
TRBV3-1/TRBV3-2	TRBD1	TRBJ1-2	-	TGTGCCAGCAGCCATGGGGACAGAAACTATGGCTACACCTTC	CASSHGDRNYGYTF
TRBV19	-	TRBJ1-5	-	TGTGCCAGTAGTATCTCAGGGGACAATCAGCCCCAGCATTTT	CASSISGDNQPQHF
TRBV5-1	TRBD1	TRBJ2-7	once	TGCGCCAGCAGTTCGAGGGGGACAGGGGAAGACGAGCAGTACTTC	CASSSRGTGEDEQYF
TRBV11-2	TRBD1	TRBJ2-5	-	TGTGCCAGCAGTTCCCGACAGGGAAGGTCGGAGACCCAGTACTTC	CASSSRQGRSETQYF
TRBV11-2	-	TRBJ2-5	-	TGTGCCAGCAGCCCCAGTCTAGCGTCACTTGGGAGAGAGACCCAGTACTTC	CASSPSLASLGRETQYF
TRBV7-6	TRBD1	TRBJ2-7	few	TGTGCCAGCAGCTCCCCAGGGGGCCACGAGCAGTACTTC	CASSSPGGHEQYF
TRBV28	-	TRBJ1-5	-	TGTGCCATCGGAACAGTGGGTACCTATCAGCCCCAGCATTTT	CAIGTVGTYQPQHF
TRBV14	TRBD2	TRBJ2-1	-	TGTGCCAGCAGCCAGGGGGGACTAGCGGGGCAGTTCTTC	CASSQGGLAGQFF
TRBV15	-	TRBJ1-4	-	TGTGCCACCAGCAGAGGCCGGGGGGGGAAGGATGAAAAACTGTTTTTT	CATSRGRGGKDEKLFF
TRBV11-3	-	TRBJ1-1	-	TGTGCCAGCAGCTTCAGGCCGCGCTCTGAAGCTTTCTTT	CASSFRPRSEAFF
TRBV10-2	TRBD1	TRBJ1-5	-	TGCGCCAGCAATGGTACAGGGGCGTATAGCAATCAGCCCCAGCATTTT	CASNGTGAYSNQPQHF
TRBV10-2	-	TRBJ1-4	-	TGCGCCAGCAGAGACCCCTCGACAGGACATAATGAAAAACTGTTTTTT	CASRDPSTGHNEKLFF
TRBV5-1	-	TRBJ1-5	-	TGCGCCAGCAGCTTGTCAGGGGGCAATCAGCCCCAGCATTTT	CASSLSGGNQPQHF
TRBV2	-	TRBJ1-1	-	TGTGCCAGCAGACGAGCCCCTAGACAGCTGAACACTGAAGCTTTCTTT	CASRRAPRQLNTEAFF
TRBV7-8	-	TRBJ2-5	once	TGTGCCAGCAGCTACCGACGGACAACCAGGGAGACCCAGTACTTC	CASSYRRTTRETQYF
TRBV30	TRBD1	TRBJ1-2	-	TGTGCCTGGAGTGCACAGGGGACGGAGTATGGCTACACCTTC	CAWSAQGTEYGYTF
TRBV28	TRBD2	TRBJ2-1	-	TGTGCCAGCAGGACTCCGGCCCTAAGCGGGGGGTCCCAGTTCTTC	CASRTPALSGGSQFF
TRBV7-8	TRBD2	TRBJ2-5	-	TGTGCCAGCAACCCGACCCGACTAGCGGGGGAGCAAGAGACCCAGTACTTC	CASNPTRLAGEQETQYF
TRBV19	-	TRBJ1-2	-	TGTGCCAGTAGTATCGTTGGACAGCCTAACTATGGCTACACCTTC	CASSIVGQPNYGYTF
TRBV7-9	-	TRBJ2-7	-	TGTGCCAGCAGCTCCTACTACGAGCAGTACTTC	CASSSYYEQYF
TRBV3-1/TRBV3-2	-	TRBJ2-3	-	TGTGCCAGCACCCGAAGGGGGGGCGGAGATACGCAGTATTTT	CASTRRGGGDTQYF